This T cell receptor (beta chain) was sequenced during a study of vaccination and CD4 T cells after COVID-19. Turning to this clonotype: The antigen is not known.

V shed 3 bases and J 5 bases; nucleotides not matched to a gene: 3. The germline gives CDR1 SGHDT, CDR2 YYEEEE. This CDR3 is built from 13 residues. Notes on the study in general: Nearly all convalescent vaccine-specific clones, 304 of 307, recognized only SARS-CoV-2 spike.

Researchers used the Oncomine TCR Beta short-read assay to sequence DNA from cultured CD4+ T cells. Genomic DNA was taken out of cultured CD4+ T cells by extraction. Via MiXCR, TCRdb re-called the PCR reads, giving one row per CDR3 protein. Among roughly 15,000 distinct CDR3 sequences, roughly 25% were seen once, and the ten largest hold 20% to 25%. Indicated treatment: approximately 11-day PBMC culture with coronavirus spike peptide pools or control peptides (ViraFEST assay). It was on days 3 and 7 that half the medium was replaced with fresh IL-2 medium. Input material: cultured CD4+ T cells from blood. The TCR originated in a human donor with COVID-19. The chain uses TRBV5-6 and TRBJ2-3, with TRBD1 identical over 7 bases. The CDR3 protein is CASSSTGIDTQYF. Here the CDR3 DNA reads TGTGCCAGCAGCTCGACAGGGATAGATACGCAGTATTTT.